This T cell receptor beta chain came from a study of cytomegalovirus exposure and HLA in healthy donors. 13 Jbeta primers and 60 Vbeta primers were used for the PCR. TCRdb's table, derived via immunoSEQ multiplex PCR, lists solely in-frame clones and lacks some. The sample includes some 220,000 clones, approximately 82% of them seen just once. The CDR3 loop spans 15 amino acids. V shed 1 base and J shed 8 bases, with 17 bases lying between them. Germline V lookup: CDR1 MNHEY, CDR2 SVGAGI. With respect to this clone: What it binds is unknown.

Overall study results and limits: A later analysis reported that several of the most significant clusters appeared to be linked to common viral pathogens, among them Epstein-Barr virus. Reported performance of the classifier showed diagnosis of cytomegalovirus status with high specificity and sensitivity. Altogether, more than 150 TCR beta chains were recorded as cytomegalovirus-associated. About 87% or about 30% of the time was how often most TCR beta V segments were productive, according to an earlier analysis.

The chain is built from TRBV6-5 and TRBJ1-2; maybe TRBD1 (5 bases). The sequenced sample consisted of PBMCs. The TCR originated in a middle-aged woman in good health and CMV-seronegative. CDR3 DNA sequence: TGTGCCAGCAGTTACTTCAGCGGGGGGGAGGGAGGCTACACCTTC. Its protein product is CASSYFSGGEGGYTF.